This is a list of T cell receptor beta chains from one sample in a study of blood T cell repertoires in COVID-19. Only in-frame clones appear in the TCRdb table, and some are missing; sequencing was by immunoSEQ multiplex PCR. The repertoire holds around 220,000 clones, with 85% to 90% as singletons. Source material: peripheral blood. The receptors originated from a man aged 50-60 years with acute or convalescent COVID-19. CDR3s include the opening cysteine and the closing phenylalanine or tryptophan. Each record gives: CDR3 DNA, CDR3 protein, D gene, V gene, clone size, J gene, CDR3 length. A D gene is named only where the DNA matches it firmly. Clone size, where shown, is once, few, many, or a class for clones that have expanded.

CDR3 DNA: TGCGCCAGCAGCCCCGACAGGACAAGGACCGGCTACACCTTC
CDR3 protein: CASSPDRTRTGYTF
D gene: .
V gene: TRBV10-1
clone size: .
J gene: TRBJ1-2
CDR3 length: 14

CDR3 DNA: TGTGCCAGCAGACGGACAGATTACACCGGGGAGCTGTTTTTT
CDR3 protein: CASRRTDYTGELFF
D gene: .
V gene: TRBV5-8
clone size: .
J gene: TRBJ2-2
CDR3 length: 14

CDR3 DNA: TGTGCCAGCAGCACGGGGACAGCTTACACCTTC
CDR3 protein: CASSTGTAYTF
D gene: TRBD1
V gene: TRBV7-8
clone size: .
J gene: TRBJ1-2
CDR3 length: 11

CDR3 DNA: TGTGCCAGCAGTTACCACCGGGGTCTGAACTATGGCTACACCTTC
CDR3 protein: CASSYHRGLNYGYTF
D gene: .
V gene: TRBV6-5
clone size: .
J gene: TRBJ1-2
CDR3 length: 15

CDR3 DNA: TGCGCCAGCAGTGAGTCCCAGGGCCTGAACACTGAAGCTTTCTTT
CDR3 protein: CASSESQGLNTEAFF
D gene: .
V gene: TRBV10-1
clone size: .
J gene: TRBJ1-1
CDR3 length: 15

CDR3 DNA: TGTGCCAGCACCCCCGGAGGGAATTCACCCCTCCACTTT
CDR3 protein: CASTPGGNSPLHF
D gene: .
V gene: TRBV2
clone size: once
J gene: TRBJ1-6
CDR3 length: 13

CDR3 DNA: TGTGCCAGCAGCTTCGGACTAGTAGATGGGGATACGCAGTATTTT
CDR3 protein: CASSFGLVDGDTQYF
D gene: TRBD2
V gene: TRBV7-9
clone size: .
J gene: TRBJ2-3
CDR3 length: 15

CDR3 DNA: TGCAGTGCTAGACAAAGGGAGATAGCTTTCTTT
CDR3 protein: CSARQREIAFF
D gene: .
V gene: TRBV20-1
clone size: .
J gene: TRBJ1-1
CDR3 length: 11

CDR3 DNA: TGTGCCAGCAGTTATAGTGGTCCACCCCTCCACTTT
CDR3 protein: CASSYSGPPLHF
D gene: .
V gene: TRBV6-5
clone size: .
J gene: TRBJ1-6
CDR3 length: 12

CDR3 DNA: TGTGCCAGCAGCTTAGACTCAGGGCTGCGGACTGAAGCTTTCTTT
CDR3 protein: CASSLDSGLRTEAFF
D gene: .
V gene: TRBV11-1
clone size: once
J gene: TRBJ1-1
CDR3 length: 15

CDR3 DNA: TGTGCCAGCAGCTTAGGGACAGGGGGCCGGAGGAACACTGAAGCTTTCTTT
CDR3 protein: CASSLGTGGRRNTEAFF
D gene: TRBD1
V gene: TRBV7-2
clone size: .
J gene: TRBJ1-1
CDR3 length: 17

CDR3 DNA: TGTGCCAGCAGTAGCACCGGGACAATGAATCAGCCCCAGCATTTT
CDR3 protein: CASSSTGTMNQPQHF
D gene: .
V gene: TRBV27
clone size: .
J gene: TRBJ1-5
CDR3 length: 15

CDR3 DNA: TGTGCCAGCAGCTTATCGTTCGAAGAGACCCAGTACTTC
CDR3 protein: CASSLSFEETQYF
D gene: .
V gene: TRBV7-2
clone size: .
J gene: TRBJ2-5
CDR3 length: 13

CDR3 DNA: TGCGCCAGCAGCTTGGGTCAGGTCTCCTCACCCCTCCACTTT
CDR3 protein: CASSLGQVSSPLHF
D gene: .
V gene: TRBV5-1
clone size: .
J gene: TRBJ1-6
CDR3 length: 14

CDR3 DNA: TGTGCCATCAGTGAGGGGCTAGCGGGGGGGCCAAGCACCGGGGAGCTGTTTTTT
CDR3 protein: CAISEGLAGGPSTGELFF
D gene: TRBD2
V gene: TRBV10-3
clone size: once
J gene: TRBJ2-2
CDR3 length: 18

CDR3 DNA: TGCGCCAGCAGCTCCCCGGGACAACCTAACTATGGCTACACCTTC
CDR3 protein: CASSSPGQPNYGYTF
D gene: .
V gene: TRBV5-1
clone size: .
J gene: TRBJ1-2
CDR3 length: 15

CDR3 DNA: TGCGCCAGCAGGGTAGGGGGCACCAATCAGCCCCAGCATTTT
CDR3 protein: CASRVGGTNQPQHF
D gene: TRBD1
V gene: TRBV10-2
clone size: .
J gene: TRBJ1-5
CDR3 length: 14

CDR3 DNA: TGCGCCAGCAGCTTGGCGCAGGGGGCTTCTGAAGCTTTCTTT
CDR3 protein: CASSLAQGASEAFF
D gene: TRBD1
V gene: TRBV5-1
clone size: once
J gene: TRBJ1-1
CDR3 length: 14

CDR3 DNA: TGTGCCAGCAGCTCGACAGATAGCAATCAGCCCCAGCATTTT
CDR3 protein: CASSSTDSNQPQHF
D gene: .
V gene: TRBV9
clone size: many
J gene: TRBJ1-5
CDR3 length: 14

CDR3 DNA: TGTGCCAGCAGGCCTGACTACTCCTATAATTCACCCCTCCACTTT
CDR3 protein: CASRPDYSYNSPLHF
D gene: .
V gene: TRBV9
clone size: .
J gene: TRBJ1-6
CDR3 length: 15

CDR3 DNA: TGTGCCAGCAGCAGAGGACAGCTTGACTCTGGAAACACCATATATTTT
CDR3 protein: CASSRGQLDSGNTIYF
D gene: .
V gene: TRBV5-4
clone size: .
J gene: TRBJ1-3
CDR3 length: 16

CDR3 DNA: TGTGCCAGCAGCATCAAGGGACAGGGGGCATTTGGTGAAAAACTGTTTTTT
CDR3 protein: CASSIKGQGAFGEKLFF
D gene: TRBD1
V gene: TRBV5-8
clone size: .
J gene: TRBJ1-4
CDR3 length: 17

CDR3 DNA: TGTGCCAGCAGTGAGGATAGCTGGAACACTGAAGCTTTCTTT
CDR3 protein: CASSEDSWNTEAFF
D gene: .
V gene: TRBV6-1
clone size: .
J gene: TRBJ1-1
CDR3 length: 14

CDR3 DNA: TGTGCCAGTAGTGGGGGCTCTCGGAACCTCTGGACTGAAGCTTTCTTT
CDR3 protein: CASSGGSRNLWTEAFF
D gene: .
V gene: TRBV19
clone size: few
J gene: TRBJ1-1
CDR3 length: 16

CDR3 DNA: TGCGCCAGCAGCCAAGATTTTGGACAGGCAAATAAGCAGTACTTC
CDR3 protein: CASSQDFGQANKQYF
D gene: TRBD1
V gene: TRBV4-1
clone size: .
J gene: TRBJ2-7
CDR3 length: 15

CDR3 DNA: TGTGCCAGCAGCCAAGGGCCCAACTATGGCTACACCTTC
CDR3 protein: CASSQGPNYGYTF
D gene: .
V gene: TRBV3-1/TRBV3-2
clone size: .
J gene: TRBJ1-2
CDR3 length: 13

CDR3 DNA: TGTGCCAGTAGGGCACGGACCGGGACAGGGAACACCGGGGAGCTGTTTTTT
CDR3 protein: CASRARTGTGNTGELFF
D gene: TRBD1
V gene: TRBV19
clone size: once
J gene: TRBJ2-2
CDR3 length: 17

CDR3 DNA: TGTGCCAGCAGTGAGGTTCAGGGGAACTCTGAAGCTTTCTTT
CDR3 protein: CASSEVQGNSEAFF
D gene: .
V gene: TRBV6-4
clone size: .
J gene: TRBJ1-1
CDR3 length: 14

CDR3 DNA: TGTGCCAGCAGTGAATCGCCAGGGCAATCCGGGGAGCTGTTTTTT
CDR3 protein: CASSESPGQSGELFF
D gene: .
V gene: TRBV25-1
clone size: .
J gene: TRBJ2-2
CDR3 length: 15

CDR3 DNA: TGCGCCAGCAGCTTGGCGGACAGGGTACATTCACCCCTCCACTTT
CDR3 protein: CASSLADRVHSPLHF
D gene: TRBD1
V gene: TRBV5-1
clone size: .
J gene: TRBJ1-6
CDR3 length: 15

CDR3 DNA: TGTGCCAGCAGCTTGTCTAGCGGGGGGGTGAACACCGGGGAGCTGTTTTTT
CDR3 protein: CASSLSSGGVNTGELFF
D gene: TRBD2
V gene: TRBV5-4
clone size: .
J gene: TRBJ2-2
CDR3 length: 17

CDR3 DNA: TGTGCCAGCAGCTACCAGGGGGATAGGAATGAGCAGTTCTTC
CDR3 protein: CASSYQGDRNEQFF
D gene: TRBD1
V gene: TRBV7-9
clone size: .
J gene: TRBJ2-1
CDR3 length: 14

CDR3 DNA: TGCGCCAGCAGCTTGGCCCGTGACGAGCAGTACTTC
CDR3 protein: CASSLARDEQYF
D gene: .
V gene: TRBV5-1
clone size: .
J gene: TRBJ2-7
CDR3 length: 12

CDR3 DNA: TGCGCCAGCAGTGAGTCTAGCGGGGAATCCCTCCACTTT
CDR3 protein: CASSESSGESLHF
D gene: .
V gene: TRBV10-1
clone size: .
J gene: TRBJ1-6
CDR3 length: 13

CDR3 DNA: TGTGCCCTTCGATGGGCCCCCGCCGACTATGGCTACACCTTC
CDR3 protein: CALRWAPADYGYTF
D gene: .
V gene: TRBV7-9
clone size: .
J gene: TRBJ1-2
CDR3 length: 14

CDR3 DNA: TGTGCCAGCAGCCAACTAGCGTCAGATACGCAGTATTTT
CDR3 protein: CASSQLASDTQYF
D gene: .
V gene: TRBV3-1/TRBV3-2
clone size: few
J gene: TRBJ2-3
CDR3 length: 13

CDR3 DNA: TGTGCCAGCAGCACTTTTGGTGTTACGACTGAAGCTTTCTTT
CDR3 protein: CASSTFGVTTEAFF
D gene: .
V gene: TRBV14
clone size: .
J gene: TRBJ1-1
CDR3 length: 14

CDR3 DNA: TGTGCCAGCAGCTTGGGGGGGCGGGGGCTCCCCGGGGAGCTGTTTTTT
CDR3 protein: CASSLGGRGLPGELFF
D gene: .
V gene: TRBV5-4
clone size: .
J gene: TRBJ2-2
CDR3 length: 16

CDR3 DNA: TGTGCCAGCAGTGATCAGGGGTCGATCAGACGCTATGAGCAGTTCTTC
CDR3 protein: CASSDQGSIRRYEQFF
D gene: .
V gene: TRBV25-1
clone size: .
J gene: TRBJ2-1
CDR3 length: 16

CDR3 DNA: TGTGCCAGCCGGGACAGGGCCCACTCCTACGAGCAGTACTTC
CDR3 protein: CASRDRAHSYEQYF
D gene: TRBD1
V gene: TRBV18
clone size: .
J gene: TRBJ2-7
CDR3 length: 14

CDR3 DNA: TGTGCCAGCAGACGCGCCGTACAGGGTAGCGCTTTCTTT
CDR3 protein: CASRRAVQGSAFF
D gene: .
V gene: TRBV6-5
clone size: .
J gene: TRBJ1-1
CDR3 length: 13

CDR3 DNA: TGTGCCAGCAGCTTGCGGCGACAGGGAAGGTCGAACACTGAAGCTTTCTTT
CDR3 protein: CASSLRRQGRSNTEAFF
D gene: TRBD1
V gene: TRBV5-8
clone size: .
J gene: TRBJ1-1
CDR3 length: 17

CDR3 DNA: TGCGCCAGCAGCTTGGCCGTACAGGTAGACACCGGGGAGCTGTTTTTT
CDR3 protein: CASSLAVQVDTGELFF
D gene: .
V gene: TRBV5-1
clone size: .
J gene: TRBJ2-2
CDR3 length: 16

CDR3 DNA: TGTGCCAGCAGACTGGTGAGTGGCGAGCAGTACTTC
CDR3 protein: CASRLVSGEQYF
D gene: .
V gene: TRBV27
clone size: .
J gene: TRBJ2-7
CDR3 length: 12

CDR3 DNA: TGTGCCAGCAAGATTCTTGGGACAGGGGGCGAAGCTTTCTTT
CDR3 protein: CASKILGTGGEAFF
D gene: TRBD1
V gene: TRBV6-1
clone size: .
J gene: TRBJ1-1
CDR3 length: 14

CDR3 DNA: TGCGCCGCTCGGGGGGCAGGGGCTGGAAACACCATATATTTT
CDR3 protein: CAARGAGAGNTIYF
D gene: .
V gene: TRBV10-2
clone size: .
J gene: TRBJ1-3
CDR3 length: 14

CDR3 DNA: TGTGCCAGCAGCCAGGGCCTATTCACTGAAGCTTTCTTT
CDR3 protein: CASSQGLFTEAFF
D gene: .
V gene: TRBV14
clone size: .
J gene: TRBJ1-1
CDR3 length: 13

CDR3 DNA: TGTGCCAGCAGCTTTACTAGCGGAGCCTACAATGAGCAGTTCTTC
CDR3 protein: CASSFTSGAYNEQFF
D gene: TRBD2
V gene: TRBV7-9
clone size: .
J gene: TRBJ2-1
CDR3 length: 15

CDR3 DNA: TGTGCCAGCAGTTTACAGGGGTATCAGCCCCAGCATTTT
CDR3 protein: CASSLQGYQPQHF
D gene: .
V gene: TRBV27
clone size: .
J gene: TRBJ1-5
CDR3 length: 13

CDR3 DNA: TGTGCCAGCTCACCTAGTGCGCAGGGGGATGGCTACACCTTC
CDR3 protein: CASSPSAQGDGYTF
D gene: TRBD1
V gene: TRBV18
clone size: once
J gene: TRBJ1-2
CDR3 length: 14

CDR3 DNA: TGTGCCATCGGCCCAACAGGGAAAGGGGCAGATACTGAAGCTTTCTTT
CDR3 protein: CAIGPTGKGADTEAFF
D gene: .
V gene: TRBV19
clone size: .
J gene: TRBJ1-1
CDR3 length: 16

CDR3 DNA: TGTGCCAGTAGTATAGCCGCGGGAGGGTCCTACGAGCAGTACTTC
CDR3 protein: CASSIAAGGSYEQYF
D gene: TRBD2
V gene: TRBV19
clone size: .
J gene: TRBJ2-7
CDR3 length: 15

CDR3 DNA: TGCGCCAGCAGCTCGCAGGGGCGCCAAGAGACCCAGTACTTC
CDR3 protein: CASSSQGRQETQYF
D gene: .
V gene: TRBV5-1
clone size: .
J gene: TRBJ2-5
CDR3 length: 14

CDR3 DNA: TGTGCCAGTAGTCGGAAGGGGACGGGGGGGATCTCCGAGCAGTACTTC
CDR3 protein: CASSRKGTGGISEQYF
D gene: TRBD2
V gene: TRBV19
clone size: .
J gene: TRBJ2-7
CDR3 length: 16

CDR3 DNA: TGTGCCACCAGCAGAGATTACCGGGACAGCCAGACCTATGGCTACACCTTC
CDR3 protein: CATSRDYRDSQTYGYTF
D gene: TRBD1
V gene: TRBV15
clone size: .
J gene: TRBJ1-2
CDR3 length: 17